These 28 T cell receptor beta chains were all obtained from the same sample, sequenced in a study of OX40 agonist ivuxolimab in advanced cancers. Profiling relied on immunoSEQ multiplex PCR, and the TCRdb table lists in-frame clones only, not all of them. The table has roughly 67,000 clones, roughly 87% seen once. Here the sequenced sample was CD4+ or CD8+ T cells sorted from blood, taken in a trial of the OX40 agonist ivuxolimab. The receptors derive from an adult with an advanced solid tumor such as melanoma, head and neck, liver or kidney cancer.

The chain recombines TRBV5-5 with TRBJ1-5; no firm D call. This CDR3 comprises 14 residues. The germline V gene encodes CDR1 SGHKS and CDR2 YYEKEE (reference sequence). The V gene lost 2 bases and the J gene lost 1 base, with 7 bases spanning the gap. The CDR3 sequence: CASSFGESNQPQHF. The CDR3 DNA reads TGTGCCAGCAGCTTCGGGGAGAGCAATCAGCCCCAGCATTTT.

CDR3 bases: TGTGCCAGCAGACCTACTAGCGGGAGGGCCTTACGCGAGCAGTACTTC. Its protein is CASRPTSGRALREQYF. The V and J genes are TRBV6-6 and TRBJ2-7; 13 bases are a match to TRBD2. The trim removed 6 bases at V and 6 bases at J, leaving 11 bases unmatched. Germline loops: CDR1 MNHNY, CDR2 SVGAGI (reference sequence). The CDR3 is made up of 16 amino acids.

Note on this clone: This sample includes further DNA sequences coding for the same CDR3. The chain joins TRBV5-1 to TRBJ1-6; TRBD1 aligns across 7 bases. Germline V gene lookup returns CDR1 SGHRS and CDR2 YFSETQ. The V and J ends lost 5 bases and 9 bases, in that order; junction bases with no gene match: 11. The CDR3 runs to 15 residues. CDR3 loop: CASSQKGQGGSPLHF. CDR3 in DNA: TGCGCCAGCAGTCAAAAGGGGCAGGGGGGTTCACCCCTCCACTTT.

This clone was counted only a few times. The chain uses TRBV28 and TRBJ2-5; tentatively, D is TRBD2 (6 bases). Trimming shortened V by 5 bases and J by 5 bases, and 18 bases separated the two germline ends. In germline, CDR1 is MDHEN, CDR2 SYDVKM. This CDR3 is 15 amino acids long. CDR3 sequence reads: CASSDRDSGTETQYF. The CDR3 nucleotides read TGTGCCAGCAGTGACCGGGACTCCGGGACGGAGACCCAGTACTTC.

The V gene is TRBV5-6, the J gene TRBJ2-7; tentatively, D is TRBD1 or TRBD2 (5 bases each). The germline CDR1 and CDR2 sequences are SGHDT and YYEEEE. Trimming left V 1 base short and J 4 bases short, with 12 bases between. The CDR3 spans 14 residues. The CDR3 protein is CASSLIWGIYEQYF. The CDR3 coding sequence is TGTGCCAGCAGCTTGATTTGGGGGATATACGAGCAGTACTTC.

The chain couples TRBV28 to TRBJ1-4; weak D call: TRBD1 (6 bases). The V end lost 5 bases, the J end lost 7 bases, and 8 bases lay between the germline ends. CDR3 length: 12 amino acids. Germline loops: CDR1 MDHEN, CDR2 SYDVKM. CDR3 nucleotide sequence: TGTGCCAGCAGTGGGGGGGCTGAAAAACTGTTTTTT. Translated: CASSGGAEKLFF.

The chain's CDR3 is CASSPESDHTYKQYV. The CDR3 DNA is TGTGCCAGCAGCCCGGAGAGCGACCATACTTATAAGCAGTACGTC. This chain connects TRBV7-8 to TRBJ2-7; D not resolved. Deletions cut 5 bases from V and 8 bases from J, with 22 bases between. The V gene's germline CDR1 is SGHVS and CDR2 FQNEAQ. The CDR3 consists of 15 residues.

The V and J genes are TRBV28 and TRBJ1-2; D call uncertain. The CDR3 contains 14 residues. The germline V and J ends were trimmed by 6 bases and 6 bases, with 17 bases remaining between them. Germline V gene lookup returns CDR1 MDHEN and CDR2 SYDVKM. The CDR3 region is CASRSRSTSHGYTF. The CDR3 DNA sequence: TGTGCCAGCAGGAGCAGGAGCACCTCCCATGGCTACACCTTC.

The rearrangement uses TRBV6-5 and TRBJ2-7; possibly TRBD1 for D (6 bases). V lost 5 bases and J lost 1, with 15 bases in between. CDR1 is MNHEY and CDR2 is SVGAGI in the germline V gene. The CDR3 is 15 amino acids. CDR3 loop: CASSGPGQSSYEQYF. CDR3 nucleotide sequence: TGTGCCAGCAGTGGGCCGGGACAATCATCCTACGAGCAGTACTTC.

V and J are TRBV5-1 and TRBJ1-5, with D unresolved. The CDR3 consists of 16 residues. Germline-derived CDR1 and CDR2 are SGHRS and YFSETQ. V lost 0 bases to trimming and J lost 0 bases, with 10 bases between them. The CDR3 protein is CASSLAPGNSNQPQHF. In DNA, the CDR3 is TGCGCCAGCAGCTTGGCCCCAGGCAATAGCAATCAGCCCCAGCATTTT. Full variable domain (missing parts from reference TRBV5-1 and TRBJ1-5): KAGVTQTPRYLIKTRGQQVTLSCSPISGHRSVSWYQQTPGQGLQFLFEYFSETQRNKGNFPGRFSGRQFSNSRSEMNVSTLELGDSALYLCASSLAPGNSNQPQHFGDGTRLSIL.

The J gene is TRBJ2-1, the V gene TRBV6-5; D gene ambiguous. The CDR3 length is 13 residues. Per the germline V gene, CDR1 is MNHEY and CDR2 is SVGAGI. V was clipped by 0 bases and J by 10 bases, with 10 bases between them. The CDR3 loop is CASSYSPASEQFF. The CDR3, as DNA: TGTGCCAGCAGTTACTCGCCCGCGTCAGAGCAGTTCTTC.

The gene calls are TRBV6-5 and TRBJ2-3; D unresolved. Germline lookup yields CDR1 MNHEY and CDR2 SVGAGI. This CDR3 is built from 14 residues. V was pared by 0 bases and J by 0 bases, with 4 bases between. CDR3 DNA: TGTGCCAGCAGTTACTCACCAAGCACAGATACGCAGTATTTT. Translated, it gives CASSYSPSTDTQYF.

The chain employs TRBV5-1 and TRBJ2-5, with D perhaps TRBD1 (5 bases). The CDR3 is made up of 13 amino acids. In germline, CDR1 is SGHRS, CDR2 YFSETQ. The V and J ends lost 4 bases and 2 bases respectively, with 9 bases between them. The CDR3 loop reads CASSGAGQETQYF. The CDR3 DNA is TGCGCCAGCAGCGGGGCAGGACAAGAGACCCAGTACTTC.

This clone has just one count. The same CDR3 is also encoded by other DNA sequences in this sample. The chain is built from TRBV5-1 and TRBJ1-1; no clear D. V lost 0 bases and J lost 2, with 8 bases in between. CDR3 length: 14 amino acids. CDR1 and CDR2 from the germline V gene are SGHRS and YFSETQ. CDR3 sequence (DNA): TGCGCCAGCAGCTTGGCACAGACCAACACTGAAGCTTTCTTT. This gives the protein CASSLAQTNTEAFF.

This chain connects TRBV9 to TRBJ2-1; D uncertain. V was shortened by 3 bases and J by 0 bases, with 7 bases between the two germline ends. Germline V gives CDR1 SGDLS, CDR2 YYNGEE. The CDR3 has 14 amino acids. The CDR3 nucleotides read TGTGCCAGCAGCGCGGAGAGCTCCTACAATGAGCAGTTCTTC. Amino acids: CASSAESSYNEQFF. Together with reference TRBV9 and TRBJ2-1, the CDR3 gives the full variable domain: DSGVTQTPKHLITATGQRVTLRCSPRSGDLSVYWYQQSLDQGLQFLIQYYNGEERAKGNILERFSAQQFPDLHSELNLSSLELGDSALYFCASSAESSYNEQFFGPGTRLTVL.

CDR3 DNA sequence: TGTGCCAGCAGCTTAAACAGGGGGCGGAGGGAGACCCAGTACTTC. Protein sequence: CASSLNRGRRETQYF. This chain links TRBV5-4 with TRBJ2-5; 9 bases are shared with TRBD1. This CDR3 spans 15 amino acids. The V gene end was trimmed by 2 bases and the J gene end by 5 bases; junction bases not matched to a gene: 7. CDR1 and CDR2 (germline): SGHNT, YYREEE (reference sequence).

This clone has just a few counts. The chain employs TRBV28 and TRBJ2-5; tentatively, D is TRBD2 (5 bases). The CDR3 totals 15 residues. V lost 7 bases to trimming and J lost 1 base, with 16 bases between them. CDR1 is MDHEN and CDR2 is SYDVKM in the germline V gene. The CDR3 here is CASTDVGAAQETQYF. The CDR3, as DNA: TGTGCCAGCACGGATGTGGGAGCGGCCCAAGAGACCCAGTACTTC.

The gene calls are TRBV7-9 and TRBJ1-2; TRBD1 might be the D (6 bases). Deletions cut 5 bases from V and 4 bases from J, with 20 bases between. Germline CDR1 SEHNR, CDR2 FQNEAQ (reference sequence). This CDR3 region has 16 residues. CDR3 nucleotides: TGTGCCAGCAGCCCCGGGGGAGTCCGGGGGCTCTATGGCTACACCTTC. Translation: CASSPGGVRGLYGYTF.

This chain joins TRBV18 and TRBJ1-1; 10 positions match TRBD1. Germline trimming cut 3 bases from V and 4 bases from J; bases unmatched to any gene: 5. Germline assignment: CDR1 KGHSH and CDR2 LQKENI. The CDR3 sequence is 15 residues long. The DNA of the CDR3 is TGTGCCAGCTCACCCCCCGGACAGGGGGGCACTGAAGCTTTCTTT. The encoded protein is CASSPPGQGGTEAFF.

J is TRBJ2-5 and V is TRBV6-4, with TRBD1 as a possible D gene (5 bases). Trimming left V 4 bases short and J 11 bases short, with 17 bases between. Germline CDR1 MRHNA, CDR2 SNTAGT. The length of the CDR3 is 13 residues. The CDR3 DNA follows: TGTGCCAGCAGTGCCTCGGCAGGGTTTGAGCAGTACTTC. Its protein product is CASSASAGFEQYF.

J is TRBJ1-1 and V is TRBV14; maybe TRBD1 (6 bases). The CDR3 is 15 amino acids. V lost 2 bases to trimming and J lost 6 bases, with 16 bases between them. Germline-derived CDR1 and CDR2 are SGHDN and FVKESK. CDR3 DNA: TGTGCCAGCAGCCAACAGGGGCGGGTCGTCGCTGAAGCTTTCTTT. Translated, it gives CASSQQGRVVAEAFF.

This sequence joins TRBV5-8 and TRBJ2-7; perhaps TRBD1 as D (6 bases). This CDR3 contains 16 residues. In germline, CDR1 is SGHTS, CDR2 YDEGEE. V shed 1 base and J shed 2 bases, with 16 bases lying between them. This chain's CDR3 is CASSLWLGAKAYEQYV. The CDR3 coding sequence is TGTGCCAGCAGCTTGTGGTTGGGGGCTAAAGCCTACGAGCAGTACGTC.

The genes are TRBV25-1 and TRBJ1-3; no reliable D call. V lost 2 bases and J 0 bases, leaving 2 bases between the germline ends. The CDR3 sequence is 13 residues long. Germline CDR1 MGHDK, CDR2 SYGVNS. The CDR3 nucleotides are TGTGCCAGCAGTGAACCCTCTGGAAACACCATATATTTT. This sequence encodes CASSEPSGNTIYF.

This CDR3 is CAFGTANTGELFF. Written as DNA, the CDR3 is TGTGCCTTCGGGACAGCGAACACCGGGGAGCTGTTTTTT. The chain recombines TRBV28 with TRBJ2-2, with 7 bases lining up with TRBD1. The ends lost 11 bases at V and 0 bases at J; junction bases unmatched: 3. Per the germline V gene, CDR1 is MDHEN and CDR2 is SYDVKM. This CDR3 spans 13 amino acids. The full variable domain, its missing parts supplied by reference TRBV28 and TRBJ2-2, is DVKVTQSSRYLVKRTGEKVFLECVQDMDHENMFWYRQDPGLGLRLIYFSYDVKMKEKGDIPEGYSVSREKKERFSLILESASTNQTSMYLCAFGTANTGELFFGEGSRLTVL.

The V gene is TRBV6-1, the J gene TRBJ2-2; perhaps D is TRBD1 or TRBD2 (5 bases each). Germline V gene sequence: CDR1 MNHNS, CDR2 SASEGT. This CDR3 comprises 14 residues. V lost 2 bases, J lost 7 bases, and 11 bases lay in between. This CDR3 is CASSEMGDVGELFF. CDR3 DNA: TGTGCCAGCAGTGAAATGGGGGACGTCGGGGAGCTGTTTTTT.

The CDR3 protein is CATSEPRETQYF. The CDR3 bases are TGTGCCACGTCTGAGCCGCGAGAGACCCAGTACTTC. V and J are TRBV19 and TRBJ2-5, with unresolved D. V dropped 10 bases and J dropped 4 bases, with 13 bases sitting between them. The CDR3 extends over 12 amino acids. Germline loops: CDR1 LNHDA, CDR2 SQIVND (reference sequence).

This clone was seen a single time. The rearrangement uses TRBV28 and TRBJ2-2; D is unresolved. V was clipped by 7 bases and J by 6 bases, with 12 bases between them. CDR3 size: 13 residues. Germline lookup yields CDR1 MDHEN and CDR2 SYDVKM. The CDR3 spells CASTLLTSGELFF. CDR3 nucleotides: TGTGCCAGCACCCTCCTGACATCCGGGGAGCTGTTTTTT.

The chain is built from TRBV9 and TRBJ2-5; a possible D gene is TRBD2 (6 bases). V was pared by 3 bases and J by 2 bases, with 14 bases between. There are 15 residues in the CDR3. Germline V gene lookup returns CDR1 SGDLS and CDR2 YYNGEE. The CDR3 DNA reads TGTGCCAGCAGCGCAGGAGGGGCTTGGCAAGAGACCCAGTACTTC. It encodes CASSAGGAWQETQYF.